These 8 T cell receptor beta chains were all obtained from the same sample, sequenced in a study of cytomegalovirus exposure and HLA in healthy donors. Generated by immunoSEQ multiplex PCR, the TCRdb table keeps only in-frame clones and is missing some. Of roughly 150,000 clones in the sample, around 85% were seen once. Material: PBMCs. The receptors come from a woman in her thirties in good health and CMV-seronegative.

This rearrangement joins TRBV9 to TRBJ2-2; no clear D gene. The CDR3 loop spans 13 amino acids. Trimming left V 4 bases short and J 6 bases short, with 10 bases between. The V gene's germline CDR1 is SGDLS and CDR2 YYNGEE. Written as DNA, the CDR3 is TGTGCCAGCAGCCATTCTAGGGCCGGGGAGCTGTTTTTT. Protein sequence: CASSHSRAGELFF.

This chain joins TRBV2 and TRBJ1-6; D not certain. The germline V gene has CDR1 SNHLY and CDR2 FYNNEI. The CDR3 is made up of 14 amino acids. Between the trimmed V and J ends, which lost 0 bases and 8 bases, there was a span of 8 bases. CDR3 coding DNA: TGTGCCAGCAGTGAAGCGCGGATCTATTCACCCCTCCACTTT. Translated: CASSEARIYSPLHF.

V usage is TRBV5-6 and J usage is TRBJ1-2; tentatively, D is TRBD1 (5 bases). Germline assignment: CDR1 SGHDT and CDR2 YYEEEE. The CDR3 runs 14 residues. The V end lost 5 bases, the J end lost 5 bases, and 16 bases lay between the germline ends. The CDR3 sequence: CASSSGTSGYGYTF. In DNA, the CDR3 is TGTGCCAGCAGTTCCGGGACGTCCGGTTATGGCTACACCTTC.

The rearrangement joins TRBV2 to TRBJ1-1, with D unclear. V gave up 6 bases and J gave up 8 bases, with 31 bases separating them. The germline gives CDR1 SNHLY, CDR2 FYNNEI. This CDR3 contains 18 residues. CDR3 DNA sequence: TGTGCCAGCAGCGTAACCTTTATTGGAGTGGCTATGCTTGGCGAAGCTTTCTTT. It codes for CASSVTFIGVAMLGEAFF. Complete variable domain (other parts from reference TRBV2 and TRBJ1-1): EPEVTQTPSHQVTQMGQEVILRCVPISNHLYFYWYRQILGQKVEFLVSFYNNEISEKSEIFDDQFSVERPDGSNFTLKIRSTKLEDSAMYFCASSVTFIGVAMLGEAFFGQGTRLTVV.

This chain connects TRBV29-1 to TRBJ2-7, with 9 bases aligning to TRBD1. The CDR3 loop spans 12 amino acids. The germline gives CDR1 SQVTM, CDR2 ANQGSEA. V was clipped by 6 bases and J by 4 bases; unmatched bases: 4. The CDR3 nucleotides are TGCAGCGTAAGACAGGGGGGATACGAGCAGTACTTC. It encodes CSVRQGGYEQYF.

This clone was recorded only once. The rearrangement links TRBV9 to TRBJ1-4, with 8 positions matching TRBD1. The CDR3 contains 14 residues. Germline V gives CDR1 SGDLS, CDR2 YYNGEE. Trimming cost V 0 bases and J 7 bases; bases outside gene matches: 2. The CDR3 nucleotides are TGTGCCAGCAGCGTAGGACAGGGGAGTGAAAAACTGTTTTTT. Its translation: CASSVGQGSEKLFF.

The CDR3 is CASSLEQETQYF. CDR3 in DNA: TGTGCCAGCAGCTTAGAACAAGAGACCCAGTACTTC. The chain joins TRBV7-8 to TRBJ2-5; D remains ambiguous. CDR1 is SGHVS and CDR2 is FQNEAQ in the germline V gene. The CDR3 covers 12 residues. Trimming removed 1 base from V and 2 bases from J, with 2 bases in between.

The gene calls are TRBV18 and TRBJ2-7; D gene unclear. CDR1 is KGHSH and CDR2 is LQKENI in the germline V gene. Trimming took off 3 bases at V and 5 bases at J, with 14 bases between the two ends. This CDR3 spans 14 amino acids. The CDR3 loop is CASSPPVSPHEQYF. The CDR3 DNA follows: TGTGCCAGCTCACCTCCGGTTAGCCCCCACGAGCAGTACTTC. The whole variable domain, filled in from reference TRBV18 and TRBJ2-7, reads NAGVMQNPRHLVRRRGQEARLRCSPMKGHSHVYWYRQLPEEGLKFMVYLQKENIIDESGMPKERFSAEFPKEGPSILRIQQVVRGDSAAYFCASSPPVSPHEQYFGPGTRLTVT.